This T cell receptor (beta chain) emerged from a study of identical twins. This clonotype was detected ten times or more. CDR3 length equals 14 residues. V dropped 5 bases and J dropped 2; count of bases not matched to a gene: 6. The germline gives CDR1 DFQATT, CDR2 SNEGSKA (reference sequence). TCRdb itself ran the 5' RACE reads through MiXCR, one entry per CDR3 protein. The table lists 1,800,000 or so distinct CDR3 sequences, about 30% of them singletons. The sample was cord blood. The chain combines TRBV20-1 with TRBJ2-7; 10 bases line up with TRBD2. The receptor was isolated from a newborn girl in good health. The chain's CDR3 is CSAETSGVPYEQYF. For the CDR3, the DNA is TGCAGTGCTGAAACTAGCGGGGTACCCTACGAGCAGTACTTC.